This T cell receptor beta chain was profiled in a study of response to subunit inactivated influenza vaccine. Study-wide results and limits: The authors proposed limited new T cell recruitment per seasonal influenza vaccination.

Trimming pared 3 bases from V and 3 bases from J, leaving 8 bases between. The CDR3 loop spans 13 amino acids. Comments on this clonotype: What it binds is unknown.

TCRdb recomputed calls from the RT-PCR reads with MiXCR, one row per CDR3 protein. There are 700,000 to 900,000 distinct CDR3 sequences in the sample; around 20% occur only once, and roughly 10% lies in the top ten. This TCR came from a man aged 50-60 years who received an inactivated influenza vaccine. The rearrangement links TRBV12-3 or TRBV12-4 to TRBJ1-2; D is unclear. This material consisted of PBMCs from blood, taken roughly 5 days after vaccination. The CDR3 nucleotides are TGTGCCAGCAGTTTTGGGGTTGACTATGGCTACACCTTC. The encoded protein is CASSFGVDYGYTF.